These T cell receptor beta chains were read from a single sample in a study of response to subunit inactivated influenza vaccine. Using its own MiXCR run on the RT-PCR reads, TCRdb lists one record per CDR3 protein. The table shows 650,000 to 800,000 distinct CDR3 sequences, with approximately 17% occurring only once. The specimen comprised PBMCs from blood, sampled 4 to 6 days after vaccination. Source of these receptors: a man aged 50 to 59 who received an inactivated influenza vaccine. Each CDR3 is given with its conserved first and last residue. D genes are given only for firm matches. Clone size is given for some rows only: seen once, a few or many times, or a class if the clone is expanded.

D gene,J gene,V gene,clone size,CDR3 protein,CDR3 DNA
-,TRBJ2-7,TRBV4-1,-,CASSQEHGRGYEQYF,TGCGCCAGCAGCCAAGAACACGGGCGCGGCTACGAGCAGTACTTC
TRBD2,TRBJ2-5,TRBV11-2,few,CASSLLSGEQETQYF,TGTGCCAGCAGCTTACTTAGCGGGGAACAAGAGACCCAGTACTTC
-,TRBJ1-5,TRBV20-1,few,CSAREEGLGQPQHF,TGCAGTGCTAGAGAAGAGGGGTTAGGACAGCCCCAGCATTTT
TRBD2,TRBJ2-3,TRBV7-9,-,CASRSLAGGPTDTQYF,TGTGCCAGCAGATCACTAGCGGGGGGTCCCACAGATACGCAGTATTTT
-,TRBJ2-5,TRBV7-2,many,CASSYNRETQYF,TGTGCCAGCAGCTACAATAGGGAGACCCAGTACTTC
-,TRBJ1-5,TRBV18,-,CASSPLDANQPQHF,TGTGCCAGCTCACCATTGGACGCAAATCAGCCCCAGCATTTT
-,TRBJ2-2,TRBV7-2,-,CASSQPRGAGWTGELFF,TGTGCCAGCAGCCAACCCCGGGGGGCCGGATGGACCGGGGAGCTGTTTTTT
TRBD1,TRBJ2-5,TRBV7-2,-,CASSLVTGFETQYF,TGTGCCAGCAGCTTAGTGACAGGGTTCGAGACCCAGTACTTC
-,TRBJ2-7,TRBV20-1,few,CSARDPRGSSYEQYF,TGCAGTGCTAGAGATCCCAGGGGAAGCTCCTACGAGCAGTACTTC
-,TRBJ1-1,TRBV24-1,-,CATEGSTEAFF,TGTGCCACGGAAGGGAGTACTGAAGCTTTCTTT
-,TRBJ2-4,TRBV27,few,CASSLGRQKNIQYF,TGTGCCAGCAGTTTAGGTCGACAGAAAAACATTCAGTACTTC
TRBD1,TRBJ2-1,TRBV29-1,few,CSSEGQGSNEQFF,TGCAGCTCCGAGGGACAGGGATCGAATGAGCAGTTCTTC
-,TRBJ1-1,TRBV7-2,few,CASSSRSGTLVAFF,TGTGCCAGCAGCTCCAGGTCCGGAACACTGGTTGCTTTCTTT
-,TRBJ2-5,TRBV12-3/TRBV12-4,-,CASSLRGGGLLGETQYF,TGTGCCAGCAGCCTCAGGGGTGGGGGCCTACTCGGAGAGACCCAGTACTTC
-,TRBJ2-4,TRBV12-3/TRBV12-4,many,CASSLQRIAKNIQYF,TGTGCCAGCAGTTTACAGCGAATAGCCAAAAACATTCAGTACTTC
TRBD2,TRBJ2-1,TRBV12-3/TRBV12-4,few,CASSSGGDSYNEQFF,TGTGCCAGCAGCAGCGGGGGGGACTCCTACAATGAGCAGTTCTTC
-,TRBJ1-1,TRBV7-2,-,CASSPQSNTEAFF,TGTGCCAGCAGCCCACAATCGAACACTGAAGCTTTCTTT
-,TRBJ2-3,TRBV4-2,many,CASSQEGNGGSGTDTQYF,TGTGCCAGCAGCCAAGAAGGGAACGGAGGGTCTGGCACAGATACGCAGTATTTT
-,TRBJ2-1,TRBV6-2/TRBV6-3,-,CASSYANEQFF,TGTGCCAGCAGTTACGCCAATGAGCAGTTCTTC
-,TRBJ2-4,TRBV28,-,CASSPGGSLNIQYF,TGTGCCAGCAGTCCCGGGGGCTCTTTAAACATTCAGTACTTC
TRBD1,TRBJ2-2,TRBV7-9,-,CASSSRQGAGTGELFF,TGTGCCAGCAGCTCACGACAGGGGGCCGGCACCGGGGAGCTGTTTTTT
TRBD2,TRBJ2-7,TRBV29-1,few,CSVAREGNEQYF,TGCAGCGTTGCGCGGGAGGGTAACGAGCAGTACTTC
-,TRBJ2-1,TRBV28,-,CASSPGEDEQFF,TGTGCCAGCAGCCCCGGTGAGGACGAGCAGTTCTTC
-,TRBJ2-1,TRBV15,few,CATSRGESEQFF,TGTGCCACCAGCAGAGGGGAGTCTGAGCAGTTCTTC